One and the same sample provided the 2 T cell receptor beta chains below, sequenced in a study of CD8+ T cells in alopecia areata. Documented treatment: oral pan-JAK inhibitor, 5-10 mg twice daily. cDNA prepared by RNA extraction and subsequent reverse transcription served as the template for sequencing. The method was immunoSEQ multiplex PCR; TCRdb's version includes in-frame clones alone and lacks a portion of them. Here the sample spans about 210,000 clones, more than 55% being singletons. The specimen was CD4+ T cells sorted from blood, collected at approximately week 44, from a patient treated with tofacitinib. The source of these receptors is a human donor with alopecia areata.

This rearrangement joins TRBV6-1 to TRBJ2-7; the match to TRBD2 covers 10 bases. V shed 8 bases and J 3 bases; nucleotides not matched to a gene: 10. The CDR3 covers 15 residues. CDR1 MNHNS and CDR2 SASEGT come from the germline V gene. CDR3 loop: CASSALAGVVYEQYF. CDR3 sequence (DNA): TGTGCCAGCTCCGCCCTAGCGGGAGTAGTCTACGAGCAGTACTTC.

This clone was picked up a small number of times. This chain links TRBV4-3 with TRBJ2-3; 9 bases align to TRBD2. Trimming cost V 1 base and J 4 bases; bases outside gene matches: 6. The V gene's germline CDR1 is LGHNA and CDR2 YSLEER. The CDR3 covers 16 residues. The CDR3 here is CASSQVRGGRPDTQYF. In DNA form, the CDR3 reads TGCGCCAGCAGCCAAGTGCGGGGGGGCCGCCCAGATACGCAGTATTTT.